A few counts support the clone carrying this TCR beta chain. Its cognate antigen is unknown. This sample is part of a study of response to subunit inactivated influenza vaccine. MiXCR, run by TCRdb on the RT-PCR reads, gives a single entry per CDR3 protein. The sample lists over 650,000 distinct CDR3 sequences, less than 20% occurring once. CDR3 length: 16 amino acids. V lost 5 bases, J lost 0 bases, and 17 bases lay in between. Germline V gives CDR1 MNHEY, CDR2 SMNVEV (reference sequence). Points from the study as a whole: The authors put forward the suggestion that each seasonal influenza vaccination may bring in only a limited number of new T cells.

The chain recombines TRBV27 with TRBJ2-7; possibly TRBD1 for D (6 bases). The sequencing here drew on PBMCs from blood, taken 5 to 6 days after vaccination. The clonotype was recovered from a man aged 45-65 years who received an inactivated influenza vaccine. CDR3 DNA sequence: TGTGCCAGCAGTAGCTCGATCAGGGGCAGCTCCTACGAGCAGTACTTC. Protein: CASSSSIRGSSYEQYF.